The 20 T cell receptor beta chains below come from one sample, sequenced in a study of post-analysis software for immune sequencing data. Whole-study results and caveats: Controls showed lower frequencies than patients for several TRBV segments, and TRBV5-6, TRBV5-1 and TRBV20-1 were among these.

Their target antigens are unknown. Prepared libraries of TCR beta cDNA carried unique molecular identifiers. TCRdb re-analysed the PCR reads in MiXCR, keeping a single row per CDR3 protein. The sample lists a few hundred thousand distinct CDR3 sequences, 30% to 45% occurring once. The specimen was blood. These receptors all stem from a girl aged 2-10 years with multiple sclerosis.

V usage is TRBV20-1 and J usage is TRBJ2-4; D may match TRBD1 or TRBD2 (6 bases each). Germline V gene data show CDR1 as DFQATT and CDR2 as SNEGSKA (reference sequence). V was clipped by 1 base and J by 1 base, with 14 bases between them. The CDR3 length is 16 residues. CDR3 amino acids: CSARGGGGEAKNIQYF. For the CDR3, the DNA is TGCAGTGCTAGAGGCGGAGGGGGAGAGGCCAAAAACATTCAGTACTTC.

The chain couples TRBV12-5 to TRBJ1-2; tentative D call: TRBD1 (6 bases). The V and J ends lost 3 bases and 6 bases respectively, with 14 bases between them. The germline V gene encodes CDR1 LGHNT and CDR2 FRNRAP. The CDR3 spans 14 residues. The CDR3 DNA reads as TGTGCTAGTGGTTTACCCGGGACACTTCATGGCTACACCTTC. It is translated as CASGLPGTLHGYTF.

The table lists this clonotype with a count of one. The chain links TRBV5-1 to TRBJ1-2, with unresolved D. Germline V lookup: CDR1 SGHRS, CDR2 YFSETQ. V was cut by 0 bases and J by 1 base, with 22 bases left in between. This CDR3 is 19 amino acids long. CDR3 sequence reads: CASSLGPTGFGRNNYGYTF. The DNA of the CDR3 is TGCGCCAGCAGCTTGGGGCCAACTGGGTTTGGCAGGAATAACTATGGCTACACCTTC.

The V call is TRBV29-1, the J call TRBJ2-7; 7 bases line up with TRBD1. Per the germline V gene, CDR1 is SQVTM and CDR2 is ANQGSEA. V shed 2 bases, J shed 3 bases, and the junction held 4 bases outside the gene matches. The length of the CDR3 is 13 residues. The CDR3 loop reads CSVELGQRYEQYF. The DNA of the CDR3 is TGCAGCGTTGAATTGGGACAGCGCTACGAGCAGTACTTC.

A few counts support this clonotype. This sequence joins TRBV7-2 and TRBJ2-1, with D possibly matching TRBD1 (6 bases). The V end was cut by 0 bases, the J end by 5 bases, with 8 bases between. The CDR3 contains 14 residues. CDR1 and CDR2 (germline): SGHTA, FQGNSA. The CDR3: CASSLARGNNEQFF. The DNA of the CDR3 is TGTGCCAGCAGCTTAGCGAGGGGGAACAATGAGCAGTTCTTC.

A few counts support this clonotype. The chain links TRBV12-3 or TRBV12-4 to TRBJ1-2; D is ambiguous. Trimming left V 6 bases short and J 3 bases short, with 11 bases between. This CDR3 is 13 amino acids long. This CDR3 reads CASSPTDDYGYTF. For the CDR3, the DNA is TGTGCCAGCAGCCCGACGGACGACTATGGCTACACCTTC.

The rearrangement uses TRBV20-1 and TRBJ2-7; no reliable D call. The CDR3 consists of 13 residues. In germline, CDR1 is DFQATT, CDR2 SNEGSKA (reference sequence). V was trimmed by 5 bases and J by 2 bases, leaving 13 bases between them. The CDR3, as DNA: TGCAGTGCTGCCTATCAGGCCACCTACGAGCAGTACTTC. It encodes CSAAYQATYEQYF.

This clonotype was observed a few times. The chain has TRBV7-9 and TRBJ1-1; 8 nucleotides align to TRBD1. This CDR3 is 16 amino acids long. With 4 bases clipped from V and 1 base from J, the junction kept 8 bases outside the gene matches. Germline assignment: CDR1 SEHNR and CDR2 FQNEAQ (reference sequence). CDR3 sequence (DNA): TGTGCCAGCAGCTCCCAGGGGGCGCTTACGAACACTGAAGCTTTCTTT. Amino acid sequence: CASSSQGALTNTEAFF.

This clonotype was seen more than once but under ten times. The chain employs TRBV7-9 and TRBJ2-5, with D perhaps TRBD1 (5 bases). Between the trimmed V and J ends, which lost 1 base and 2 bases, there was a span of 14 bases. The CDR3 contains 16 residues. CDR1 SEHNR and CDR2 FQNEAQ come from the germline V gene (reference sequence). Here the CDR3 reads CASSLVGLTVQETQYF. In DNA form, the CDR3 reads TGTGCCAGCAGCTTAGTGGGCCTGACAGTACAAGAGACCCAGTACTTC. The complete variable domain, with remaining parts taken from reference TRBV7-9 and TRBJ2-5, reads DTGVSQNPRHKITKRGQNVTFRCDPISEHNRLYWYRQTLGQGPEFLTYFQNEAQLEKSRLLSDRFSAERPKGSFSTLEIQRTEQGDSAMYLCASSLVGLTVQETQYFGPGTRLLVL.

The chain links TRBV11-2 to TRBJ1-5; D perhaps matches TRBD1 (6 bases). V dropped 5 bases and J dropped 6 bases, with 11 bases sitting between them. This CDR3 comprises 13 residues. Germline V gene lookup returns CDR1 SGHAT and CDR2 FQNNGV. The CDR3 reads CASSTGYGQPQHF. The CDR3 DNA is TGTGCCAGCAGCACAGGGTACGGTCAGCCCCAGCATTTT.

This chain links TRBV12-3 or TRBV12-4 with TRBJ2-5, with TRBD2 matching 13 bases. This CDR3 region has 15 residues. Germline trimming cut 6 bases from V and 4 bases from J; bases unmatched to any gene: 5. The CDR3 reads CASRPGLAGVETQYF. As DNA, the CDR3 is TGTGCCAGCAGACCAGGACTAGCGGGAGTAGAGACCCAGTACTTC.

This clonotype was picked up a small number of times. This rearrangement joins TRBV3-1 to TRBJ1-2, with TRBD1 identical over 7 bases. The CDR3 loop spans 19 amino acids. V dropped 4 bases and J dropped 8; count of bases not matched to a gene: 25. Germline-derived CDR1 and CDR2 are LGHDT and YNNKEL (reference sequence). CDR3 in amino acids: CASSRHEYVGRTGGVGYTF. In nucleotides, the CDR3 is TGTGCCAGCAGCCGCCACGAGTATGTGGGGAGGACAGGTGGAGTGGGCTACACCTTC.

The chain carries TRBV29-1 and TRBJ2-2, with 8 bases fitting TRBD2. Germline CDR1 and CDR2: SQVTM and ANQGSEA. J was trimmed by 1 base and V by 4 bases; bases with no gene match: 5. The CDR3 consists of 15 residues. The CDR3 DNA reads TGCAGCGTTGTAGCGGGGACATTGAACACCGGGGAGCTGTTTTTT. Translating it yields CSVVAGTLNTGELFF.

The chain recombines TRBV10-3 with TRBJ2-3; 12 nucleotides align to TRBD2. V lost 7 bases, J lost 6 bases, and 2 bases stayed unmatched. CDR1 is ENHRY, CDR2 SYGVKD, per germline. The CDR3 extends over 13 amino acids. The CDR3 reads CAIKTSGGDTQYF. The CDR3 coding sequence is TGTGCCATCAAAACTAGCGGGGGGGATACGCAGTATTTT.

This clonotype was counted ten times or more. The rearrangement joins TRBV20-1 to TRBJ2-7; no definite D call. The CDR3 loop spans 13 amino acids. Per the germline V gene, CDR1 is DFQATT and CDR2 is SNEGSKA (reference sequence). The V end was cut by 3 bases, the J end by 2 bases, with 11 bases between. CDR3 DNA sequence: TGCAGTGCTAGGAGTGCCGAAACCTACGAGCAGTACTTC. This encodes CSARSAETYEQYF.

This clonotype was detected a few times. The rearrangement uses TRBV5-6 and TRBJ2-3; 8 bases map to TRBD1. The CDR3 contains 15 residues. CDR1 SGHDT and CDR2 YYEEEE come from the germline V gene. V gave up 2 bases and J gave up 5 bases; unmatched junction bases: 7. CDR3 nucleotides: TGTGCCAGCAGCTTCCGCAGGGGGCGCGGAGATACGCAGTATTTT. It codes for CASSFRRGRGDTQYF.

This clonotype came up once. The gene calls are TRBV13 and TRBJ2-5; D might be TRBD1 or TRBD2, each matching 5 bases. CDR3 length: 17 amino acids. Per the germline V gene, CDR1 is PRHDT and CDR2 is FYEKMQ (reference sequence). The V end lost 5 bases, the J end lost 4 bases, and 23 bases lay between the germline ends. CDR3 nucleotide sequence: TGTGCCAGCAGCACCGGACACGGGCGCCGGAGCGGAGAGACCCAGTACTTC. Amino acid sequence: CASSTGHGRRSGETQYF.

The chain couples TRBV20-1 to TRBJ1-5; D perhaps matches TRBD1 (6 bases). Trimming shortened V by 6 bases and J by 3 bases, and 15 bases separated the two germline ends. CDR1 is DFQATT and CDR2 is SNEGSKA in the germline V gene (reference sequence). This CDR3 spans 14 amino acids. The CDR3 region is CSADSGTTNQPQHF. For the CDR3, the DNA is TGCAGTGCCGACTCCGGGACAACCAATCAGCCCCAGCATTTT.

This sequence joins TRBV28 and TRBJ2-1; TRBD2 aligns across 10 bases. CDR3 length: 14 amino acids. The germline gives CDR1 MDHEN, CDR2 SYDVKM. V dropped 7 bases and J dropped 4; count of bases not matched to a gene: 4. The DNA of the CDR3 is TGTGCCAGCAACCTAGCGGGGGTATACAATGAGCAGTTCTTC. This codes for CASNLAGVYNEQFF. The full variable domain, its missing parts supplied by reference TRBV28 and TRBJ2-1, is DVKVTQSSRYLVKRTGEKVFLECVQDMDHENMFWYRQDPGLGLRLIYFSYDVKMKEKGDIPEGYSVSREKKERFSLILESASTNQTSMYLCASNLAGVYNEQFFGPGTRLTVL.

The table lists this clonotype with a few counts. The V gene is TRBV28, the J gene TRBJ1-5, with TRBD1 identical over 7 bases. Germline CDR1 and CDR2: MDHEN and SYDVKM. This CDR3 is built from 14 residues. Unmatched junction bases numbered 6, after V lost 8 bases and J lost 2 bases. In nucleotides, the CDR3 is TGTGCCAGCCTTCCTGGGACAGGCAATCAGCCCCAGCATTTT. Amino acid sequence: CASLPGTGNQPQHF.